The T cell receptor (beta chain) under discussion was sequenced for a study of T cell changes during pregnancy in multiple sclerosis. Libraries were prepared by immunoSEQ multiplex PCR; TCRdb keeps only in-frame clonotypes and omits some of them. The sample lists tens of thousands of clones, roughly 91% occurring once. This clonotype originated in a female donor in good health, enrolled as a control in a pregnancy study. Sequences were derived from CD4+ T cells from peripheral blood mononuclear cells, sampled in the second trimester of pregnancy.

The CDR3 protein is CASSLGGGGLNEQFF. The CDR3 region has the DNA TGTGCCAGCAGCTTAGGAGGTGGGGGCCTCAATGAGCAGTTCTTC. This chain uses TRBV7-3 with TRBJ2-1; tentatively, D is TRBD1 (6 bases). This CDR3 has 15 amino acids. Trimming left V 2 bases short and J 6 bases short, with 14 bases between. Per germline, CDR1 SGHTA and CDR2 FQGTGA.